The rows below give T cell receptor beta chains drawn from one sample of a study of identical twins. TCRdb reprocessed the 5' RACE reads via MiXCR and lists one record per CDR3 protein. This sample carries 350,000 to 450,000 distinct CDR3 sequences, about 18% of them seen once, and the ten largest clones take roughly an eighth. Sequenced sample: naive T cells sorted from blood. Every receptor here comes from a man aged 50-60 years in good health. CDR3s leave out the opening cysteine and the closing phenylalanine or tryptophan.

>TRBV5-1|14|TRBJ2-5
ASSHLRADVQETQY
>TRBV12-3/TRBV12-4|11|TRBJ1-4
ASRQGLNEKLF
>TRBV18|12|TRBJ1-3
ASSPWASGNTIY
>TRBV21-1|14|TRBJ2-3
ASSKKEQGIRDTQY
>TRBV7-8|13|TRBJ2-3
ASSLVWGPGDTQY
>TRBV15|14|TRBJ1-1
ATSRDRQGGNTEAF
>TRBV29-1|12|TRBJ2-5
SVATGTGQETQY
>TRBV11-2|14|TRBJ2-1
ASRGGAGSSYNEQF
>TRBV20-1|13|TRBJ1-1
SARSPREGTTEAF
>TRBV21-1|17|TRBJ2-7
ASSKVAFLGPGKLYEQY
>TRBV14|13|TRBJ2-7
ASSQVAGGPYEQY
>TRBV4-1|11|TRBJ2-1
ASSPGGRDEQF
>TRBV6-1|12|TRBJ1-5
ASRRQGLNQPQH
>TRBV15|14|TRBJ2-5
ATSRVASGGKETQY
>TRBV4-2|13|TRBJ2-5
ASSRSSLVQETQY
>TRBV20-1|14|TRBJ1-3
SARGPGLTAGNTIY
>TRBV6-1|13|TRBJ2-7
ASSAAASSTYEQY
>TRBV5-1|14|TRBJ2-3
ASSPRLAGSSDTQY
>TRBV20-1|15|TRBJ2-2
SAPTKLAGGPIGELF
>TRBV6-2/TRBV6-3|15|TRBJ2-3
ASSYSGLAGLGDTQY
>TRBV20-1|10|TRBJ2-1
RLGGPGNEQF
>TRBV5-1|12|TRBJ2-5
ASSGDRGTETQY
>TRBV19|10|TRBJ2-7
ASSTGSTEQY
>TRBV28|13|TRBJ2-1
ASSRRQGGRNEQF
>TRBV27|13|TRBJ1-1
ASGYKGGQLGLAF
>TRBV20-1|13|TRBJ2-1
SARTGTKAYNEQF
>TRBV11-2|12|TRBJ2-5
ASSLIQGQETQY
>TRBV7-6|14|TRBJ2-1
ASSTRLAGGPFEQF
>TRBV28|11|TRBJ1-2
ASSPGVLYGYT
>TRBV7-9|14|TRBJ2-5
ASSFTTGAGEETQY
>TRBV24-1|14|TRBJ2-1
ATSDHTSYSYNEQF
>TRBV29-1|12|TRBJ2-5
SVVPGDSHETQY
>TRBV20-1|15|TRBJ2-1
SARDLEVAAFDNEQF
>TRBV6-2/TRBV6-3|13|TRBJ2-3
ASSRTVSGVDTQY
>TRBV15|13|TRBJ1-5
ATSSPGGGRQPQH
>TRBV7-9|10|TRBJ2-3
ASSLDAYTQY
>TRBV20-1|14|TRBJ2-6
SASLAGVSGANVLT
>TRBV20-1|11|TRBJ1-5
SAAVTSNQPQH
>TRBV12-3/TRBV12-4|10|TRBJ2-3
ASSDRGYTQY
>TRBV20-1|10|TRBJ2-1
SANRQNNEQF
>TRBV9|13|TRBJ2-1
ASSVGPDAYNEQF
>TRBV28|12|TRBJ2-7
ASSFLGSSYEQY